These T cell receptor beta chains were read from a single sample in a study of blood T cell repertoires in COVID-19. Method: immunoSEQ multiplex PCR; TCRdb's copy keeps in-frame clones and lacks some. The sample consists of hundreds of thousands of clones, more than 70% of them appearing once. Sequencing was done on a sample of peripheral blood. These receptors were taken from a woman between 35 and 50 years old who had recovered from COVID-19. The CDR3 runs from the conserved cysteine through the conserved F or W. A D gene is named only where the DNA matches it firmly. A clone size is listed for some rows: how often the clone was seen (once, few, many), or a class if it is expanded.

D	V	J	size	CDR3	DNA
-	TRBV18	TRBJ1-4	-	CASSPRGQMNEKLFF	TGTGCCAGCTCACCACGTGGACAGATGAATGAAAAACTGTTTTTT
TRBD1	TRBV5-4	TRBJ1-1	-	CASSPAGDRATF	TGTGCCAGCAGCCCCGCCGGGGACAGGGCGACCTTT
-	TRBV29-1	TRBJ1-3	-	CSVGLPTPLGNTIYF	TGCAGCGTTGGGTTGCCAACTCCTCTGGGAAACACCATATATTTT
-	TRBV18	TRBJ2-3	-	CASSPPVGLPWSDTQYF	TGTGCCAGCTCACCACCGGTGGGGCTCCCTTGGTCAGATACGCAGTATTTT
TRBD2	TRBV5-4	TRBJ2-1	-	CASSDRASGSHEQFF	TGTGCCAGCAGCGACCGGGCTAGCGGGAGTCATGAGCAGTTCTTC
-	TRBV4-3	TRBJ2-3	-	CASSHLLGLRDTQYF	TGCGCCAGCAGCCACCTACTAGGGCTGCGAGATACGCAGTATTTT
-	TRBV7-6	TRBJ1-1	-	CASSSLGGPLGTEAFF	TGTGCCAGCAGCTCCCTGGGGGGACCGCTTGGGACTGAAGCTTTCTTT
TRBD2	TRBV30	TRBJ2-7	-	CAWTVSGTRGEQYF	TGTGCCTGGACCGTTAGCGGGACCCGAGGCGAGCAGTACTTC
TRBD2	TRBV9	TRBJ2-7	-	CASSPGTSGYYEQYF	TGTGCCAGCAGCCCCGGGACTAGCGGATATTACGAGCAGTACTTC
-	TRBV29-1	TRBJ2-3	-	CSVVGGVRSTDTQYF	TGCAGCGTTGTAGGGGGGGTGCGTTCCACAGATACGCAGTATTTT
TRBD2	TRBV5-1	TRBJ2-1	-	CASSPHLAGGYNEQFF	TGCGCCAGCAGCCCGCATCTAGCGGGAGGCTACAATGAGCAGTTCTTC
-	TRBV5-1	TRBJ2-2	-	CASSLTANTGELFF	TGCGCCAGCAGCTTGACGGCGAACACCGGGGAGCTGTTTTTT
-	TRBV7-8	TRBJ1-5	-	CASSFGHSNQPQHF	TGTGCCAGCAGCTTTGGCCATAGCAATCAGCCCCAGCATTTT
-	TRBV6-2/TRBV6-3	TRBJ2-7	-	CASSGGHWEGYEQYF	TGTGCCAGCAGTGGAGGCCATTGGGAAGGCTACGAGCAGTACTTC
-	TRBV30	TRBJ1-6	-	CAWSDSHSPLHF	TGTGCCTGGAGTGACAGTCACTCACCCCTCCACTTT
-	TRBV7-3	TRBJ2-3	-	CASSGSGVNTDTQYF	TGTGCCAGCAGCGGGTCAGGGGTCAACACAGATACGCAGTATTTT
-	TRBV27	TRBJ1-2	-	CASRIGTTRGYGYTF	TGTGCCAGCAGGATAGGGACAACCCGAGGGTATGGCTACACCTTC
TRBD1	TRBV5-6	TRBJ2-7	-	CASSLGGTGYEQYF	TGTGCCAGCAGCTTGGGTGGGACAGGATACGAGCAGTACTTC
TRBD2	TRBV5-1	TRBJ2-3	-	CASSPPLAGATTDTQYF	TGCGCCAGCAGCCCCCCCCTAGCGGGGGCAACCACAGATACGCAGTATTTT
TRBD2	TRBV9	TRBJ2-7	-	CASSVTSGRALEQYF	TGTGCCAGCAGCGTCACTAGCGGGAGGGCCCTCGAGCAGTACTTC
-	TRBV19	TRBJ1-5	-	CASRGLLNQPQHF	TGTGCCAGTAGGGGGCTCCTCAATCAGCCCCAGCATTTT
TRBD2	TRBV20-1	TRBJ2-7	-	CSASPPSRLAAHYEQYF	TGCAGTGCTAGTCCCCCCTCGCGACTAGCGGCCCACTACGAGCAGTACTTC
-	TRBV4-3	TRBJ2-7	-	CASSPAGSSYEQYF	TGCGCCAGCAGCCCAGCCGGGTCCTCCTACGAGCAGTACTTC
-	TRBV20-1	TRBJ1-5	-	CSASWGVHQPQHF	TGCAGTGCTAGTTGGGGGGTCCATCAGCCCCAGCATTTT
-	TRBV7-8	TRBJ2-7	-	CASSPYGLQGWGNYEQYF	TGTGCCAGCAGCCCATATGGCCTACAGGGTTGGGGGAACTACGAGCAGTACTTC
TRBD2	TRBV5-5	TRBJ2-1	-	CASSTPGLARDEQFF	TGTGCCAGCAGCACACCGGGACTAGCTCGGGATGAGCAGTTCTTC
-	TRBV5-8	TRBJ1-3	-	CASTRGVHSGNTIYF	TGTGCCAGCACCCGGGGGGTGCACTCTGGAAACACCATATATTTT
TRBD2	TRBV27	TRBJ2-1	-	CASSSAVGLAGGRYNEQFF	TGTGCCAGCAGTTCCGCTGTAGGGCTAGCGGGAGGGCGGTACAATGAGCAGTTCTTC
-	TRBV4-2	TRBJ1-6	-	CASSQEGEESPLHF	TGTGCCAGCAGCCAAGAAGGGGAGGAATCACCCCTCCACTTT
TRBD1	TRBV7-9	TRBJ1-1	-	CASSPRQGALVTEAFF	TGTGCCAGCAGCCCACGACAGGGGGCTCTGGTCACTGAAGCTTTCTTT
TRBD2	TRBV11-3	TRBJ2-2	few	CASSPSGSGTGELFF	TGTGCCAGCAGCCCTAGCGGGAGTGGTACCGGGGAGCTGTTTTTT
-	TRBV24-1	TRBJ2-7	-	CATSDPRTDLYEQYF	TGTGCCACCAGTGACCCCCGGACAGATCTCTACGAGCAGTACTTC
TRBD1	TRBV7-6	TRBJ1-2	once	CASSLGGTGEGYTF	TGTGCCAGCAGCTTAGGTGGGACAGGGGAAGGCTACACCTTC
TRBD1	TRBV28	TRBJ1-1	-	CASSLLTGQGGPEAFF	TGTGCCAGCAGTTTATTGACGGGACAGGGGGGACCTGAAGCTTTCTTT
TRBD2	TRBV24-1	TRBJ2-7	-	CATSDRGGQYF	TGTGCCACCAGTGACCGGGGGGGGCAGTACTTC